Listed here are 5 T cell receptor beta chains from one sample, sequenced in a study of T cell responses to AZD1222 COVID-19 vaccine. Here immunoSEQ multiplex PCR was the method, and the copy in TCRdb shows in-frame clones only, minus some. This repertoire shows under 110,000 clones, roughly 88% found once; its top ten account for 7% to 9%. This specimen consisted of peripheral blood, obtained 28 days after the second AZD1222 dose. Receptors originate from an adult who received the AZD1222 COVID-19 vaccine.

The chain has TRBV9 and TRBJ1-1; unclear D gene. Trimming stripped 2 bases from V and 9 bases from J, with 14 bases between. The V gene's germline CDR1 is SGDLS and CDR2 YYNGEE. This CDR3 comprises 13 residues. As DNA, the CDR3 is TGTGCCAGCAGCGTCGGCGCTACGGCCCAAGCTTTCTTT. Translated: CASSVGATAQAFF.

The chain combines TRBV7-2 with TRBJ2-1; the match to TRBD2 covers 12 bases. CDR1 is SGHTA, CDR2 FQGNSA, per germline. The V gene end was trimmed by 5 bases and the J gene end by 4 bases; junction bases not matched to a gene: 6. The CDR3 runs to 16 residues. This chain's CDR3 is CASSTGTSGPYNEQFF. DNA for the CDR3: TGTGCCAGCAGCACCGGGACTAGCGGGCCATACAATGAGCAGTTCTTC.

The chain links TRBV7-8 to TRBJ2-7, with no clear D. The CDR3 runs 16 residues. The germline V and J ends were trimmed by 1 base and 2 bases, with 15 bases remaining between them. Per the germline V gene, CDR1 is SGHVS and CDR2 is FQNEAQ. CDR3 coding DNA: TGTGCCAGCAGCTTAGAAATTGTTGGACGGACCTACGAGCAGTACTTC. The encoded protein is CASSLEIVGRTYEQYF. The complete variable domain, with remaining parts taken from reference TRBV7-8 and TRBJ2-7, reads GAGVSQSPRYKVAKRGQDVALRCDPISGHVSLFWYQQALGQGPEFLTYFQNEAQLDKSGLPSDRFFAERPEGSVSTLKIQRTQQEDSAVYLCASSLEIVGRTYEQYFGPGTRLTVT.

This chain connects TRBV12-3 or TRBV12-4 to TRBJ1-2; D is unresolved. The CDR3 contains 13 residues. V gave up 6 bases and J gave up 4 bases, with 12 bases separating them. DNA for the CDR3: TGTGCCAGCAGGGCGGGGTTATCCTATGGCTACACCTTC. This sequence encodes CASRAGLSYGYTF.

The rearrangement links TRBV5-1 to TRBJ2-4; 7 positions agree with TRBD2. CDR3 size: 17 residues. The ends lost 3 bases at V and 7 bases at J; junction bases unmatched: 16. Germline V gene sequence: CDR1 SGHRS, CDR2 YFSETQ. CDR3 residues: CASSSAPTGGGYNIQYF. The CDR3 region has the DNA TGCGCCAGCAGCTCCGCCCCTACGGGGGGAGGTTATAACATTCAGTACTTC.